The clone carrying this T cell receptor (beta chain) was seen at least ten times. TCRdb re-called the reads through MiXCR, storing one row per CDR3 protein. This table has 200,000 to 300,000 distinct CDR3 sequences, 12% appearing once. This entry belongs to a study of T cell repertoires in cytomegalovirus infection. Study-level information: TCR beta signatures that were public indicated CMV infection and matching HLA type.

CDR3 size: 13 residues. V dropped 6 bases and J dropped 2 bases, with 7 bases sitting between them. Germline-derived CDR1 and CDR2 are SGHVS and FNYEAQ. The receptor comes from a human donor in good health (CMV status not recorded). Some clones in this sample may be carry-over from other donors' samples. The sample consisted of PBMCs. The J gene is TRBJ2-2, the V gene TRBV7-6; D ambiguous. In DNA form, the CDR3 reads TGTGCCAGCAGAGCCGATAACACCGGGGAGCTGTTTTTT. This translates into CASRADNTGELFF.